This T cell receptor beta chain was identified in a study of cytomegalovirus exposure and HLA in healthy donors (dated by TCRdb to about 2017). Regarding the research as a whole: In an earlier analysis of about 560 of the donors, 276 Gb of sequence data and approximately 120 million unique TCR beta sequences from about 179 million T cells were reported. To decide whether each TCR beta V gene segment behaved as functional or pseudogenic, an earlier analysis of several hundred of the donors relied on high-throughput TCR beta sequencing. A later genetic analysis took genome-wide SNP genotypes for about 55% of the 666 donors and used that subset as a discovery cohort. All discovery cohort repertoires had been generated using a single sequencing platform. An early release covering roughly 640 HLA-typed donors comprised about 300 gigabases of sequencing data and tens of millions of unique TCR sequences. In addition to the first cohort of around 670 subjects, a separate validation cohort of approximately 120 different subjects was used. A handful of DR-DQ haplotypes were handled as single units for association and clustering because linkage in the cohort was strong. Donor age, sex, ethnicity and CMV serostatus were compiled alongside the repertoire data. HLA typing covered class I and class II loci at four-digit resolution. The study aimed to test whether signatures of past pathogen exposure could be identified by cataloging public T cell receptors. Of the roughly 400 genotyped donors, 65% to 90% were placed in the genetic ancestry cluster associated with self-reported Caucasian donors. Typing coverage differed by locus: A, B, C, DRB1 and DQB1 were typed in roughly 620-640 donors, DQA1 in roughly 500, DPA1 in 600 to 610, and DPB1 in around 490. The study profiled the T cell repertoires of under 700 subjects by immunosequencing and related them to cytomegalovirus serostatus. A later analysis re-examined previously published TCR beta repertoires from about 700 donors and added high-resolution HLA genotyping to investigate patterns of TCR occurrence. To predict cytomegalovirus infection status, the study brought together high-throughput TCR immunosequencing, statistical association of individual TCRs with disease status, and machine learning. Among some 400 genotyped donors of the cohort, an average of around 250,000 unique TCR beta nucleotide sequences was sequenced per donor, of which 15% to 20% were non-productive. Rather than drawing on any new phenotypic data, the later analysis identified candidate immune exposures from TCR beta sequences and the way those sequences occurred across donors. Results the study describes overall, beyond this receptor: Most CMV-associated TCR beta chains appeared to be HLA-restricted in a later analysis, and the HLA associations seemed to be driven largely by CMV exposure. Assigning TCR associations to individual alleles was difficult when HLA alleles, especially DR and DQ, strongly co-occurred. An association between a missense DCLRE1C variant and V-gene and J-gene trimming of TCR beta chains was found in a later genetic analysis and replicated in an independent cohort. A later genetic analysis reported fewer N-insertions in productive TCRs among donors in an Asian-associated ancestry cluster than the approximately 670-donor mean. Roughly uniform sequencing depth across donors was assumed in presence/absence analyses, although this assumption may not hold. It was suggested by the authors that the approach could potentially be generalized to other disease states and immunological phenotypes. Correlated functional status among segregating V segments might be attributable to linkage disequilibrium, but an unknown experimental factor could not be ruled out. A cluster of highly shared sequence variants was judged likely to be a technical artifact of the sequencing pipeline. Because some donors lacked HLA typing at each locus, the association tests relied only on the typed subset. A further reported finding was that TCR beta sequences accurately predicted the HLA-A and HLA-B alleles for most subjects in the first cohort. Some IMGT-functional V segments, including TRBV6-2 and TRBV6-3, could not be distinguished by the 87-base-pair reads and were therefore excluded. In the study, about 150 TCR beta chains were listed as associated with cytomegalovirus. In this cohort, only TCR beta chains were sequenced, and detectable features were limited by the absence of alpha or paired-chain data. Cytomegalovirus status was reported to be diagnosed by the classifier with high specificity and sensitivity in both the original and validation cohorts. Broadly in line with IMGT annotations, most TCR beta V segments showed up in productive rearrangements about 87% or about 30% of the time in an earlier analysis of approximately 600 of the donors. Roughly 15 rarely observed V segments, including chromosome 9 orphons, were excluded from the earlier analysis of a few hundred of the donors because counts were too low. Most TCR sequences were observed very rarely across donors, whereas some public TCRs were present in many individuals. In vitro tests confirmed that a few of the cytomegalovirus-associated TCR beta chains recognize cytomegalovirus antigens. In a later analysis, several top co-occurrence clusters were reported to appear linked to parvovirus B19, influenza, CMV and Epstein-Barr virus. A later analysis associated about 17,000 TCR beta sequences with specific HLA alleles at a false discovery rate of 0.05. In a later analysis, HLA-associated TCR beta chains showed more clonal expansion and lower generation probabilities than non-associated chains that were equally common. A later analysis found that TCR association rates varied across HLA loci, with DRB1 alleles showing the most associated TCRs and HLA-C alleles the fewest. For the cohort, immune exposure information was limited to CMV serostatus.

Libraries came from the immunoSEQ multiplex PCR assay. The multiplex PCR relied on a mix of 60 forward primers for TCR Vbeta segments and 13 reverse primers for TCR Jbeta segments. The CDR3 region of rearranged TCR beta genes was amplified from genomic DNA by a multiplex PCR assay. On the Illumina HiSeq System, the amplified TCR beta libraries were sequenced as 87-base-pair reads. The source study handled its data this way. Across the 670 or so repertoires, a later analysis counted 75 million to 90 million unique TCR beta chains, 8.5 million to 12 million of which were shared by at least two donors. Raw reads were error-corrected and collapsed into unique sequences by a nearest-neighbor algorithm in which closely related sequences were merged to remove PCR and sequencing errors. Alignment of CDR3 sequences to IMGT reference sequences was used to assign V, D and J gene segments. For a sequence to be retained, at least a six-nucleotide match to both a V gene segment and a J gene segment was required. Rearrangements were called productive when the CDR3 lacked stop codons and stayed in frame with V and J; all others were non-productive. Following IMGT convention, CDR3 was defined as the stretch from the second conserved V-encoded cysteine up to the conserved J-encoded phenylalanine. The earlier analysis of approximately 590 of the donors excluded any sequence lacking an unambiguous match to a single V gene segment. In an earlier analysis of approximately 590 of the donors, V segments were called functional above 56.7% productive rearrangements and were called segregating when the between-donor standard deviation exceeded 5%. A statistical classification framework was built to diagnose cytomegalovirus status from the catalog of TCR beta chain sequences. In a later analysis, TCR nucleotide sequences were compared against IMGT/GENE-DB human TR gene sequences so that V and J genes could be assigned. A later analysis assigned CDR3 sequences and most-parsimonious VDJ recombination scenarios with the TCRdist pipeline. In a later analysis, every TCR beta chain was defined by the combination of its CDR3 amino acid sequence and its V-gene family, and reads without a unique V-gene family were dropped. A later analysis removed 550 to 650 highly shared, low-generation-probability nucleotide sequences to deal with suspected cross-contamination and a sequencing artifact. A later analysis calculated a clonal expansion index for each public chain from normalized within-repertoire ranks of inferred template counts. In a later analysis, generation probabilities were computed using a VDJ recombination model fitted to out-of-frame rearrangements, and the results were checked against IGoR. A later analysis scored TCR-TCR, TCR-HLA and TCR-CMV co-occurrence with hypergeometric tests, applying a repertoire-size bias correction to TCR pairs. In a later analysis, false discovery rates were estimated by permuting HLA or CMV assignments 20 times. In a later analysis, co-occurring TCRs were grouped using DBSCAN, and TCRdist sequence similarity was added for clustering within HLA-allele-positive subsets. Repertoires with fewer than 30,000 or more than 120,000 public chains, plus five repertoires with anomalous nucleotide sharing, were excluded from co-occurrence clustering. TCRdb obtained this table from immuneACCESS and retained in-frame rearrangements with V and J assigned. These tables miss some clones; where compared with another copy, unresolved V genes account for less than half of the shortfall, and the remainder is unexplained. The DNA gave D and trimming, while V, J and clone size come from that table. The sample data list tens of thousands of clones, and around three fifths of these were observed just once. The ten largest clonotypes hold 3% to 4% of the sample.

To note about this clone: This clone's antigen is unknown. Per-base qualities were not stored, and no clone one base away is much larger.

Including cysteine and phenylalanine, the CDR3 has 17 amino acids. CDR3 DNA is the only sequence kept; it has 51 bases, read in frame from the first base. Here V drops 4 bases and J drops 3 bases, and the junction holds 14 bases not matched to any gene. In the germline V gene, CDR1 corresponds to ENHRY and CDR2 to SYGVKD. The cohort comprised several hundred healthy bone marrow donors. At the time of sampling, every cohort member was nominally healthy, though immune exposures that went unrecorded were likely present. The donor was CMV seronegative and belonged to the group of several hundred seronegative cohort members. Each donor provided a peripheral blood sample, and peripheral blood mononuclear cells were used for TCR beta sequencing. Genomic DNA extraction from the blood cell samples was performed with the Qiagen DNeasy Blood Extraction Kit.

The chain is encoded by TRBV10-3 joined to TRBJ1-2, with 7 bases aligning to TRBD1. This receptor was identified in a young man in good health and CMV-seronegative. The sample consisted of PBMCs. The CDR3 region has the sequence CAISVSRGTDSYYGYTF. Read as DNA, the sequence is TGTGCCATCAGTGTCTCACGCGGGACAGATTCCTACTATGGCTACACCTTC.